One sample yielded the 25 T cell receptor beta chains listed below, sequenced in a study of cytomegalovirus exposure and HLA in healthy donors. Researchers ran the PCR with 60 Vbeta and 13 Jbeta primers. The repertoire was sequenced with immunoSEQ multiplex PCR; TCRdb's copy has only in-frame clones and lacks some. The table shows around 150,000 clones, with around 63% occurring only once. Sequenced input: PBMCs. The receptors were sampled from a woman aged 18-29 years in good health and CMV-seropositive.

This clone was found a few times. The chain joins TRBV11-2 to TRBJ1-1, with D hard to call. This CDR3 comprises 16 residues. Germline V lookup: CDR1 SGHAT, CDR2 FQNNGV. V gave up 2 bases and J gave up 1 base, with 14 bases separating them. The CDR3 DNA sequence: TGTGCCAGCAGCTTAATCCGGGCGGGCCCGAACACTGAAGCTTTCTTT. Its protein product is CASSLIRAGPNTEAFF.

The V gene is TRBV4-2, the J gene TRBJ2-5; 9 nucleotides line up with TRBD1. With the DNA end fitting TRBJ2-7 better, the J assignment may be wrong. Germline assignment: CDR1 LGHNA and CDR2 YNFKEQ. This CDR3 has 14 amino acids. The CDR3 sequence is CASSQGTGDYEQYF. CDR3 DNA sequence: TGTGCCAGCAGCCAAGGGACAGGGGATTACGAGCAGTACTTC.

The J gene is TRBJ2-7, the V gene TRBV10-2, with D unresolved. V lost 5 bases and J lost 1, with 3 bases in between. CDR3 length: 11 residues. Germline V gene data show CDR1 as WSHSY and CDR2 as SAAADI. CDR3 sequence (DNA): TGCGCCAGCAGTTCATCCTACGAGCAGTACTTC. It specifies CASSSSYEQYF.

The chain uses TRBV7-2 and TRBJ1-3; D gene ambiguous. The CDR3 has 13 residues. Per germline, CDR1 SGHTA and CDR2 FQGNSA. V lost 3 bases to trimming and J lost 6 bases, with 9 bases between them. CDR3 residues: CASSLSPENTIYF. The CDR3 region has the DNA TGTGCCAGCAGCTTGAGTCCCGAAAACACCATATATTTT. Full variable domain (rest looked up from reference TRBV7-2 and TRBJ1-3): GAGVSQSPSNKVTEKGKDVELRCDPISGHTALYWYRQSLGQGLEFLIYFQGNSAPDKSGLPSDRFSAERTGGSVSTLTIQRTQQEDSAVYLCASSLSPENTIYFGEGSWLTVV.

This chain links TRBV4-1 with TRBJ2-2, with no clear D. The CDR3 is 14 residues long. CDR1 and CDR2 from the germline V gene are MGHRA and YSYEKL. Trimming took 2 bases from V and 3 from J, leaving 7 bases between them. The CDR3 DNA reads as TGCGCCAGCAGCCAACCGACTGACACCGGGGAGCTGTTTTTT. It encodes CASSQPTDTGELFF.

This chain joins TRBV5-1 and TRBJ2-7, with 8 nucleotides matching TRBD2. The germline CDR1 and CDR2 sequences are SGHRS and YFSETQ. V gave up 5 bases and J gave up 3 bases; unmatched junction bases: 4. This CDR3 is built from 13 residues. The CDR3 nucleotides are TGCGCCAGCAGTGTACTAGCGGACTACGAGCAGTACTTC. It translates to CASSVLADYEQYF.

This chain links TRBV29-1 with TRBJ1-1; the D gene is possibly TRBD1 (6 bases). V was trimmed by 8 bases and J by 0 bases, leaving 16 bases between them. The CDR3 contains 14 residues. CDR1 SQVTM and CDR2 ANQGSEA come from the germline V gene. The CDR3 reads CSSRGGDMNTEAFF. The CDR3 DNA reads TGCAGCTCCCGTGGGGGGGACATGAACACTGAAGCTTTCTTT.

The V call is TRBV10-2, the J call TRBJ2-7; 7 bases agree with TRBD2. The CDR3 sequence is 16 residues long. The ends lost 0 bases at V and 4 bases at J; junction bases unmatched: 9. CDR1 is WSHSY and CDR2 is SAAADI in the germline V gene. This CDR3 reads CASSESNAAGLYEQYF. In DNA form, the CDR3 reads TGCGCCAGCAGTGAGTCGAATGCAGCGGGACTTTACGAGCAGTACTTC.

This clone was picked up a small number of times. The genes are TRBV7-6 and TRBJ1-1; D may be TRBD1 (5 bases). V was clipped by 2 bases and J by 5 bases, with 6 bases between them. Germline V gene data show CDR1 as SGHVS and CDR2 as FNYEAQ. The CDR3 length is 12 residues. Here the CDR3 reads CASSLRGTEAFF. The DNA for the CDR3 is TGTGCCAGCAGCTTACGGGGGACTGAAGCTTTCTTT.

This chain links TRBV7-6 with TRBJ1-4; D is uncertain. The CDR3 is 15 amino acids. The V and J ends lost 5 bases and 7 bases respectively, with 17 bases between them. CDR1 is SGHVS, CDR2 FNYEAQ, per germline. DNA of the CDR3: TGTGCCAGCAGCCAGCAGGAGGCCCGATTTGAAAAACTGTTTTTT. Its translation: CASSQQEARFEKLFF.

The chain uses TRBV5-8 and TRBJ2-7, with D hard to call. Germline V gene data show CDR1 as SGHTS and CDR2 as YDEGEE. The CDR3 length is 13 residues. Trimming took off 2 bases at V and 3 bases at J, with 9 bases between the two ends. The DNA for the CDR3 is TGTGCCAGCAGCTTACACCAGGACTACGAGCAGTACTTC. Encoded protein: CASSLHQDYEQYF.

V usage is TRBV5-5 and J usage is TRBJ1-1; tentative D call: TRBD1 (5 bases). CDR1 and CDR2 (germline): SGHKS, YYEKEE (reference sequence). The germline V and J ends were trimmed by 4 bases and 1 base, with 11 bases remaining between them. The CDR3 is 14 residues long. The CDR3: CASSPPTGNTEAFF. The CDR3, as DNA: TGTGCCAGCAGCCCCCCCACAGGGAACACTGAAGCTTTCTTT.

This chain uses TRBV7-3 with TRBJ1-5, with D possibly being TRBD1 (6 bases). Per germline, CDR1 SGHTA and CDR2 FQGTGA. The V end lost 5 bases, the J end lost 4 bases, and 15 bases lay between the germline ends. This CDR3 is built from 15 residues. The CDR3 nucleotides are TGTGCCAGCAGCATAAACGGACAGTCGAATCAGCCCCAGCATTTT. Translating it yields CASSINGQSNQPQHF.

A few counts support this clone. The chain recombines TRBV7-6 with TRBJ1-1; 10 bases match TRBD1. Per germline, CDR1 SGHVS and CDR2 FNYEAQ. The junction had 8 bases not matched to a gene; V was cut back by 3 bases and J by 7 bases. This CDR3 contains 15 residues. The CDR3 DNA follows: TGTGCCAGCAGCTTTAGACAGGGGGCAGTGGATGAAGCTTTCTTT. Protein sequence: CASSFRQGAVDEAFF. The full variable domain, rest sourced from reference TRBV7-6 and TRBJ1-1, is GAGVSQSPRYKVTKRGQDVALRCDPISGHVSLYWYRQALGQGPEFLTYFNYEAQQDKSGLPNDRFSAERPEGSISTLTIQRTEQRDSAMYRCASSFRQGAVDEAFFGQGTRLTVV.

The gene calls are TRBV6-4 and TRBJ2-7, with 11 bases lining up with TRBD1. The V gene's germline CDR1 is MRHNA and CDR2 SNTAGT. CDR3 length: 14 amino acids. J was trimmed by 2 bases and V by 4 bases; bases with no gene match: 1. CDR3 in DNA: TGTGCCAGCAGTGTGGGACAGGGGGCCTACGAGCAGTACTTC. Translating gives CASSVGQGAYEQYF.

The chain recombines TRBV9 with TRBJ2-3; D ambiguous. Trimming took 0 bases from V and 2 from J, leaving 13 bases between them. The germline gives CDR1 SGDLS, CDR2 YYNGEE. The CDR3 loop spans 16 amino acids. DNA of the CDR3: TGTGCCAGCAGCGTAGACGTCTACCTTAACACAGATACGCAGTATTTT. It yields the protein CASSVDVYLNTDTQYF.

The gene calls are TRBV5-1 and TRBJ1-1; D gene unclear. This CDR3 contains 15 residues. V gave up 1 base and J gave up 0 bases, with 10 bases separating them. Germline values: CDR1 SGHRS, CDR2 YFSETQ. CDR3 residues: CASSLFREMNTEAFF. CDR3 DNA sequence: TGCGCCAGCAGCTTGTTCCGGGAGATGAACACTGAAGCTTTCTTT.

The chain carries TRBV6-5 and TRBJ2-1, with 8 bases lining up with TRBD1. CDR3 size: 15 residues. The germline V gene has CDR1 MNHEY and CDR2 SVGAGI. The ends lost 6 bases at V and 1 base at J; junction bases unmatched: 5. The CDR3: CASRDRDASYNEQFF. The CDR3 DNA reads TGTGCCAGCAGGGACAGGGATGCATCCTACAATGAGCAGTTCTTC.

This CDR3 is CASSFGTSGQETQYF. CDR3 bases: TGTGCCAGCAGCTTCGGGACTAGCGGACAAGAGACCCAGTACTTC. The rearrangement uses TRBV9 and TRBJ2-5; 11 nucleotides line up with TRBD2. The germline CDR1 and CDR2 sequences are SGDLS and YYNGEE. Germline trimming cut 4 bases from V and 2 bases from J; bases unmatched to any gene: 4. CDR3 length: 15 residues.

This chain uses TRBV5-1 with TRBJ2-5, with 9 bases identical to TRBD2. The DNA matches TRBJ2-7 better at its end, which makes the J call doubtful. The CDR3 totals 15 residues. Germline V CDR1 and CDR2: SGHRS, YFSETQ. The DNA for the CDR3 is TGCGCCAGCACTTTGGCTAGCGGGGTTTCCTACGAGCAGTACTTC. Translating it yields CASTLASGVSYEQYF.

The rearrangement links TRBV5-3 to TRBJ2-5; 7 nucleotides match TRBD1. TRBV5-3 has ORF status, its function being uncertain. V was pared by 1 base and J by 3 bases, with 12 bases of the junction left unmatched. The CDR3 has 17 amino acids. The CDR3 coding sequence is TGTGCCAGAAGCTTGAAGGGAGACCCCGACAGGGAAGAGACCCAGTACTTC. It translates to CARSLKGDPDREETQYF.

The chain joins TRBV11-2 to TRBJ1-1; 7 bases align to TRBD1. This CDR3 region has 12 residues. Trimming took 5 bases from V and 11 from J; bases not matched to a gene: 8. The germline gives CDR1 SGHAT, CDR2 FQNNGV. The CDR3 sequence is CASSIAQGPAFF. For the CDR3, the DNA is TGTGCCAGCAGCATTGCACAGGGGCCGGCTTTCTTT.

The rearrangement uses TRBV4-2 and TRBJ1-3; no clear D gene. Between the trimmed V and J ends, which lost 6 bases and 0 bases, there was a span of 12 bases. The CDR3 extends over 15 amino acids. Germline V gene lookup returns CDR1 LGHNA and CDR2 YNFKEQ. The CDR3 loop is CASRKGRDSGNTIYF. The DNA for the CDR3 is TGTGCCAGCAGAAAAGGACGGGACTCTGGAAACACCATATATTTT.

The J gene is TRBJ1-2, the V gene TRBV29-1; possible D gene TRBD1, 5 bases. The V end lost 5 bases, the J end lost 0 bases, and 7 bases lay between the germline ends. Looked up from germline, CDR1 is SQVTM and CDR2 is ANQGSEA. This CDR3 region has 12 residues. The CDR3 bases are TGCAGCGTTCGACAGACTAACTATGGCTACACCTTC. It codes for CSVRQTNYGYTF.

The chain couples TRBV4-3 to TRBJ2-3, with D perhaps matching TRBD1 (6 bases). Germline V gene data show CDR1 as LGHNA and CDR2 as YSLEER. V was clipped by 3 bases and J by 1 base, with 11 bases between them. This CDR3 contains 15 residues. The CDR3 DNA reads as TGCGCCAGCAGCCAGAACAGGGCGGGCACAGATACGCAGTATTTT. Its translation: CASSQNRAGTDTQYF.